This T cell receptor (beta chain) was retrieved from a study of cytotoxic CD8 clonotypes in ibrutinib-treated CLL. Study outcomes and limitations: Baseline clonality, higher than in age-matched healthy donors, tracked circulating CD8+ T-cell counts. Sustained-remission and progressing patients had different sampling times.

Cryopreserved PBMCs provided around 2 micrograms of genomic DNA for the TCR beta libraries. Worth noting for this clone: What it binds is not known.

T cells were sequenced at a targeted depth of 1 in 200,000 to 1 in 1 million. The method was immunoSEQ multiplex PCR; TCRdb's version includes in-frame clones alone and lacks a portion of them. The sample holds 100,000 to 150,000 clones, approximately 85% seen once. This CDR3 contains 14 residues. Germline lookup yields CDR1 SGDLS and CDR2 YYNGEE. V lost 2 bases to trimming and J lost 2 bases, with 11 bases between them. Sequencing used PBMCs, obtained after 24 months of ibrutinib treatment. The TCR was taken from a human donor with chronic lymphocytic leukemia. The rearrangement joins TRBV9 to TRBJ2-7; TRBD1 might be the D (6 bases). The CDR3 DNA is TGTGCCAGCAGCGTGGACAGCGGACCCTACGAGCAGTACTTC. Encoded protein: CASSVDSGPYEQYF. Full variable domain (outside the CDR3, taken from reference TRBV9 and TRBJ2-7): DSGVTQTPKHLITATGQRVTLRCSPRSGDLSVYWYQQSLDQGLQFLIQYYNGEERAKGNILERFSAQQFPDLHSELNLSSLELGDSALYFCASSVDSGPYEQYFGPGTRLTVT.